This is a list of T cell receptor beta chains from one sample in a study of shared clonotypes between healthy human individuals. Sequencing used immunoSEQ multiplex PCR; TCRdb keeps in-frame clones, though not all of them. The sample consists of hundreds of thousands of clones, roughly 97% of them appearing once. Sequenced material: naive CD4+ T cells sorted from blood. The source is a woman aged 25 to 45 in good health. Both conserved end residues are part of each CDR3. Each record gives: clone size, D gene, J gene, V gene, CDR3 DNA, CDR3 protein. The D gene is left open where the match is weak. Some rows have no size entry. The others give once, few or many, or a class for an expanded clone.

>.|.|TRBJ2-1|TRBV2
TGTGCCAGCAACCGTGGGACCGGGACGAATGAGCAGTTCTTC
CASNRGTGTNEQFF
>.|TRBD1|TRBJ2-1|TRBV7-7
TGTGCCAGCAGCCTTTCCCCAGGGGGCGATGAGCAGTTCTTC
CASSLSPGGDEQFF
>few|.|TRBJ1-1|TRBV5-4
TGTGCCAGCAGCTTGAAAAACACTGAAGCTTTCTTT
CASSLKNTEAFF
>.|.|TRBJ1-1|TRBV6-1
TGTGCCAGCAGGAGAGGGGCGGCTGAAGCTTTCTTT
CASRRGAAEAFF
>.|TRBD2|TRBJ2-2|TRBV5-4
TGTGCCAGCAGCCGCAGCGGGAGGGCCGTCGGGGAGCTGTTTTTT
CASSRSGRAVGELFF
>.|.|TRBJ1-5|TRBV15
TGTGCCACCAGCGGCAGACAGTCTAATCAGCCCCAGCATTTT
CATSGRQSNQPQHF
>.|.|TRBJ2-3|TRBV10-3
TGTGCCATCAGTGGTACTACAGGGACCCCCACAGATACGCAGTATTTT
CAISGTTGTPTDTQYF
>.|.|TRBJ2-7|TRBV30
TGTGCCTGGAGTCGAGGGGGAATCGAGCAGTACTTC
CAWSRGGIEQYF
>.|TRBD1|TRBJ2-1|TRBV5-4
TGTGCCAGCAGCTTAGACAGGGTCGCAAATGAGCAGTTCTTC
CASSLDRVANEQFF
>.|TRBD1|TRBJ1-5|TRBV6-5
TGTGCCAGCAGCGCGGGACAGGGGATAACTCAGCCCCAGCATTTT
CASSAGQGITQPQHF
>.|.|TRBJ2-2|TRBV11-2
TGTGCCAGCAGCCCCGGTTGGGACACCGGGGAGCTGTTTTTT
CASSPGWDTGELFF
>.|TRBD2|TRBJ2-1|TRBV27
TGTGCCAGCAGTTTAGGGGAGGGTTGGGGTGAGCAGTTCTTC
CASSLGEGWGEQFF
>.|TRBD2|TRBJ2-7|TRBV7-9
TGTGCCAGCATCGTTAGCGGGAGAACTCTCAACGAGCAGTACTTC
CASIVSGRTLNEQYF
>.|.|TRBJ1-5|TRBV5-8
TGTGCCAGCAGCTTTCGCTTAAATCAGCCCCAGCATTTT
CASSFRLNQPQHF
>.|.|TRBJ2-3|TRBV11-3
TGTGCCAGCAAGGAGAAAAGCACAGATACGCAGTATTTT
CASKEKSTDTQYF
>.|TRBD2|TRBJ2-7|TRBV28
TGTGCCAGCAGTCCCCCTTCGGGGGACTACGGGACCGAGCAGTACTTC
CASSPPSGDYGTEQYF
>.|.|TRBJ2-1|TRBV7-9
TGTGCCAGCAGCTTAGTCGGAAACAATGAGCAGTTCTTC
CASSLVGNNEQFF